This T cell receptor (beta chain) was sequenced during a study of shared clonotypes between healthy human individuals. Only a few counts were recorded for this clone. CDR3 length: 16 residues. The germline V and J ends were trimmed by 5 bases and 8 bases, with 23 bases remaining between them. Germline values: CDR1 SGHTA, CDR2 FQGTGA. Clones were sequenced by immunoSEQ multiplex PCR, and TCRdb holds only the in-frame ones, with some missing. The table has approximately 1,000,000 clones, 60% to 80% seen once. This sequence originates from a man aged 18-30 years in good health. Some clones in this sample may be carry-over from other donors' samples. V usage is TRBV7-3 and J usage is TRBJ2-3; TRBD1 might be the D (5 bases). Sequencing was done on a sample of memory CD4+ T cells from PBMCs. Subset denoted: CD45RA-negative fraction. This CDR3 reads CASSAQGGPAGGTQYF. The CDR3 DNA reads TGTGCCAGCAGCGCCCAGGGCGGACCCGCTGGTGGTACGCAGTATTTT.